One and the same sample provided the 15 T cell receptor beta chains below, sequenced in a study of blood T cell repertoires in COVID-19. The protocol was immunoSEQ multiplex PCR, while the TCRdb copy is restricted to in-frame clones and leaves out a portion. This sample has about 160,000 clones, with approximately 84% found just once. The sample consisted of peripheral blood. These receptors were obtained from a woman aged 80 or older with acute or convalescent COVID-19.

This clone has only a few counts. The genes are TRBV28 and TRBJ2-7; TRBD1 is a possible D gene (6 bases). Trimming stripped 4 bases from V and 3 bases from J, with 10 bases between. The length of the CDR3 is 13 residues. Germline CDR1 MDHEN, CDR2 SYDVKM. CDR3 DNA: TGTGCCAGCAGTTCTACAGGGTTCTACGAGCAGTACTTC. Protein sequence: CASSSTGFYEQYF.

J is TRBJ1-4 and V is TRBV5-1; 7 bases match TRBD1. Germline CDR1 and CDR2: SGHRS and YFSETQ. The trim removed 1 base at V and 7 bases at J, leaving 13 bases unmatched. The CDR3 is made up of 17 amino acids. The CDR3 nucleotides read TGCGCCAGCAGCTTGACCCCGGTGGACAGGCGGCCTGAAAAACTGTTTTTT. Amino acid sequence: CASSLTPVDRRPEKLFF.

Concerning this clone: The junction differs from germline at one of its ends, possibly a read error. V gene TRBV30 combines with J gene TRBJ1-1; weak D call: TRBD1 (6 bases). The CDR3 covers 12 residues. Germline loops: CDR1 GTSNPN, CDR2 SVGIG (reference sequence). The DNA for the CDR3 is TGTGCCTGGAGTGCTTACCCATGGACAGCCGCATTT. Protein sequence: CAWSAYPWTAAF. Full variable domain (outside the CDR3, taken from reference TRBV30 and TRBJ1-1): SQTIHQWPATLVQPVGSPLSLECTVEGTSNPNLYWYRQAAGRGLQLLFYSVGIGQISSEVPQNLSASRPQDRQFILSSKKLLLSDSGFYLCAWSAYPWTAAFGQGTRLTVV.

J is TRBJ1-2 and V is TRBV7-9, with D possibly TRBD1 on 6 matching bases. V was pared by 6 bases and J by 5 bases, with 10 bases between. Germline assignment: CDR1 SEHNR and CDR2 FQNEAQ (reference sequence). The CDR3 loop spans 12 amino acids. CDR3 bases: TGTGCCAGCAGGAGACAGGAGTATGGCTACACCTTC. As protein: CASRRQEYGYTF.

The V gene is TRBV5-8, the J gene TRBJ1-3, with a possible D match to TRBD1 (5 bases). Trimming removed 0 bases at V and 7 bases at J, with 11 bases between. This CDR3 has 14 residues. The germline gives CDR1 SGHTS, CDR2 YDEGEE. The CDR3 spells CASSLEAGRNTIYF. The DNA of the CDR3 is TGTGCCAGCAGCTTGGAGGCAGGGCGGAACACCATATATTTT. Full variable domain (remainder filled in from reference TRBV5-8 and TRBJ1-3): EAGVTQSPTHLIKTRGQQATLRCSPISGHTSVYWYQQALGLGLQFLLWYDEGEERNRGNFPPRFSGRQFPNYSSELNVNALELEDSALYLCASSLEAGRNTIYFGEGSWLTVV.

This clone has only one observation. V and J are TRBV10-3 and TRBJ2-7; 7 bases fit TRBD1. The CDR3 extends over 14 amino acids. Trimming took 5 bases from V and 7 from J; bases not matched to a gene: 11. CDR1 is ENHRY and CDR2 is SYGVKD in the germline V gene. The CDR3 loop reads CAISPTDRAREQYF. CDR3 bases: TGTGCCATCAGTCCCACCGACAGGGCTCGTGAGCAGTACTTC.

This clone was seen a few times. This chain connects TRBV28 to TRBJ1-4; no firm D call. CDR3 length equals 15 residues. CDR1 is MDHEN and CDR2 is SYDVKM in the germline V gene. The V end lost 5 bases, the J end lost 4 bases, and 14 bases lay between the germline ends. This CDR3 is CASSAGRGDNEKLFF. The CDR3 region has the DNA TGTGCCAGCAGTGCTGGTCGAGGTGATAATGAAAAACTGTTTTTT. Together with reference TRBV28 and TRBJ1-4, the CDR3 gives the full variable domain: DVKVTQSSRYLVKRTGEKVFLECVQDMDHENMFWYRQDPGLGLRLIYFSYDVKMKEKGDIPEGYSVSREKKERFSLILESASTNQTSMYLCASSAGRGDNEKLFFGSGTQLSVL.

The CDR3 nucleotides are TGTGCCAGCAGTTCAAGACAGGGGGCATTAGGGGGCTACACCTTC. This encodes CASSSRQGALGGYTF. The chain couples TRBV7-9 to TRBJ1-2; 10 positions match TRBD1. The V gene end was trimmed by 6 bases and the J gene end by 8 bases; junction bases not matched to a gene: 12. The CDR3 length is 15 residues. CDR1 is SEHNR and CDR2 is FQNEAQ in the germline V gene (reference sequence).

This chain connects TRBV7-9 to TRBJ1-4; 10 bases line up with TRBD1. Trimming removed 4 bases from V and 2 bases from J; junction bases left unmatched: 7. The CDR3 runs 17 residues. Germline values: CDR1 SEHNR, CDR2 FQNEAQ (reference sequence). Here the CDR3 DNA reads TGTGCCAGCAGCTCACCGACAGGGGGCGCGACTAATGAAAAACTGTTTTTT. Its translation is CASSSPTGGATNEKLFF.

CDR3 DNA: TGCGCCAGCAGCCAAATTTTTAGCGCCGGGGGGCGGGATACGCAGTATTTT. Amino acids: CASSQIFSAGGRDTQYF. The chain employs TRBV4-1 and TRBJ2-3, with a tentative D call TRBD2 (7 bases). Trimming removed 2 bases from V and 6 bases from J, with 21 bases in between. Looked up from germline, CDR1 is MGHRA and CDR2 is YSYEKL. The CDR3 covers 17 residues.

This clone appeared many times. The chain recombines TRBV7-3 with TRBJ2-3, with 8 positions matching TRBD2. Trimming cost V 1 base and J 5 bases; bases outside gene matches: 5. Germline-derived CDR1 and CDR2 are SGHTA and FQGTGA. The CDR3 covers 15 residues. The DNA of the CDR3 is TGTGCCAGCAGCTTAATCGGCGGGAGGCAAGATACGCAGTATTTT. Protein sequence: CASSLIGGRQDTQYF.

The gene calls are TRBV9 and TRBJ2-5, with unresolved D. Germline V gives CDR1 SGDLS, CDR2 YYNGEE. Trimming removed 3 bases from V and 1 base from J, with 4 bases in between. The length of the CDR3 is 12 residues. CDR3 sequence: CASSASQETQYF. CDR3 bases: TGTGCCAGCAGCGCCTCCCAAGAGACCCAGTACTTC.

This clone was detected once. This rearrangement joins TRBV5-1 to TRBJ1-1; D is undetermined. Germline-derived CDR1 and CDR2 are SGHRS and YFSETQ. The ends were cut back, 3 bases at V and 3 bases at J, with 12 bases in the middle. This CDR3 spans 14 amino acids. The CDR3 DNA sequence: TGCGCCAGCAGCTACACGTGGGGAGACACTGAAGCTTTCTTT. Residues: CASSYTWGDTEAFF.

The chain uses TRBV19 and TRBJ1-6; tentative D call: TRBD1 (6 bases). V was trimmed by 3 bases and J by 8 bases, leaving 17 bases between them. CDR1 is LNHDA, CDR2 SQIVND, per germline (reference sequence). This CDR3 region has 16 residues. The DNA for the CDR3 is TGTGCCAGTAGTATTGGGGCGACAGGCCGGGATTCACCCCTCCACTTT. Encoded protein: CASSIGATGRDSPLHF.

This clone appeared a few times. The V and J genes are TRBV3-1 (or the pseudogene TRBV3-2) and TRBJ1-6; D remains ambiguous. The CDR3 loop spans 12 amino acids. Trimming pared 2 bases from V and 7 bases from J, leaving 3 bases between. The V gene's germline CDR1 is LGHDT and CDR2 YNNKEL (reference sequence). The CDR3 reads CASSQRNSPLHF. For the CDR3, the DNA is TGTGCCAGCAGCCAACGGAATTCACCCCTCCACTTT.